The clone carrying this TCR beta chain was counted between two and nine times. The antigen is unknown. The primer mix had 60 Vbeta and 13 Jbeta primers. Measured with immunoSEQ multiplex PCR; TCRdb has only the in-frame clones, and not every one. This sample has around 120,000 clones, with 15% to 17% found just once. This sample stems from a study of cytomegalovirus exposure and HLA in healthy donors. General observations from the study: Association of a missense DCLRE1C variant with TCR beta V- and J-gene trimming was reported in a later analysis.

Trimming removed 3 bases from V and 3 bases from J; junction bases left unmatched: 5. The CDR3 extends over 16 amino acids. The germline V gene encodes CDR1 SGHVS and CDR2 FQNEAQ. J is TRBJ1-5 and V is TRBV7-8; 10 nucleotides align to TRBD1. Sequenced: PBMCs. This clonotype originated in a woman aged 18-29 years in good health and CMV-seronegative. The CDR3 sequence is CASSLGDRGTNQPQHF. DNA of the CDR3: TGTGCCAGCAGCTTGGGGGACAGGGGAACCAATCAGCCCCAGCATTTT.